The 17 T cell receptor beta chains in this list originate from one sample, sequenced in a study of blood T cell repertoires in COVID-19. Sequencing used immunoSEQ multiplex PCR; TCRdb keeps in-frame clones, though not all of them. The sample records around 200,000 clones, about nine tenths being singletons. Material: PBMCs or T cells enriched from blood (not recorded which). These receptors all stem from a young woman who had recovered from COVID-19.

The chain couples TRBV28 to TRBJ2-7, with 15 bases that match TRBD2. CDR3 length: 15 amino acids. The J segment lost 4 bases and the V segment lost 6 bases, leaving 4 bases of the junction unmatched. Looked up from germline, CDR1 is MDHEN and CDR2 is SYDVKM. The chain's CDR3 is CASSRTSGREYEQYF. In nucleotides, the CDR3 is TGTGCCAGCAGCAGGACTAGCGGGAGGGAGTACGAGCAGTACTTC.

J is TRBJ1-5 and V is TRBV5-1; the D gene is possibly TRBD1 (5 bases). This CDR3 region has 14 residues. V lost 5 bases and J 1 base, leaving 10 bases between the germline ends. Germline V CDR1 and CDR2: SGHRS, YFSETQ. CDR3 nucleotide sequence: TGCGCCAGCAGTCCAGGGAAGAGCAATCAGCCCCAGCATTTT. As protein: CASSPGKSNQPQHF.

The CDR3 region has the DNA TGTGCCTGGAGATGGAGGGACCGGCAGTACTTC. It codes for CAWRWRDRQYF. This chain joins TRBV30 and TRBJ2-7, with D tentatively TRBD2 (6 bases). The CDR3 runs to 11 residues. V dropped 3 bases and J dropped 9 bases, with 12 bases sitting between them. Germline V gene data show CDR1 as GTSNPN and CDR2 as SVGIG (reference sequence).

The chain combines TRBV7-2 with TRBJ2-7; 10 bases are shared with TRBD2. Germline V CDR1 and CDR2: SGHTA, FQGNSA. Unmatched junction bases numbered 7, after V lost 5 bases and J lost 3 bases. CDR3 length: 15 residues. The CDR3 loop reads CASSPRLAGNYEQYF. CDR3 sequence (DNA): TGTGCCAGCAGCCCAAGACTAGCGGGCAACTACGAGCAGTACTTC.

The CDR3 DNA reads as TGTGCCAGCAGTGGCGGGACCTCCTACGAGCAGTACTTC. It specifies CASSGGTSYEQYF. V usage is TRBV11-3 and J usage is TRBJ2-7; the D gene is possibly TRBD2 (6 bases). CDR3 size: 13 residues. Trimming stripped 6 bases from V and 0 bases from J, with 9 bases between. The germline V gene encodes CDR1 SGHNT and CDR2 YENEEA.

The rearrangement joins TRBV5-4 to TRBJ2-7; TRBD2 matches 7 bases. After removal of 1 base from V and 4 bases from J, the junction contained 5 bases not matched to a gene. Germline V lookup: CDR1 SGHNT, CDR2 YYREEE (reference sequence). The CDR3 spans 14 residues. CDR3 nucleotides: TGTGCCAGCAGCTTGATACTAGCGAGTTACGAGCAGTACTTC. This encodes CASSLILASYEQYF. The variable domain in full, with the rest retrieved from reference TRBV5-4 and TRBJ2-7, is ETGVTQSPTHLIKTRGQQVTLRCSSQSGHNTVSWYQQALGQGPQFIFQYYREEENGRGNFPPRFSGLQFPNYSSELNVNALELDDSALYLCASSLILASYEQYFGPGTRLTVT.

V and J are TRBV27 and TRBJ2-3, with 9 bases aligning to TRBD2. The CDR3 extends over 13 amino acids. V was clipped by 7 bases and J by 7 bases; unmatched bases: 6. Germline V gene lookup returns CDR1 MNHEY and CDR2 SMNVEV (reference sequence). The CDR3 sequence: CASKGLATNTQYF. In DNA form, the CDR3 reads TGTGCCAGCAAGGGACTAGCTACTAATACGCAGTATTTT.

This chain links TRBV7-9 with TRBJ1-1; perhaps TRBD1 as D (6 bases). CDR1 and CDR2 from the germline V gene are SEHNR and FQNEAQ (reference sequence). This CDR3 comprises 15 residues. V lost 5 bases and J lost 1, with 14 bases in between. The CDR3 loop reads CASSHRDSENTEAFF. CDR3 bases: TGTGCCAGCAGCCACAGGGATTCGGAGAACACTGAAGCTTTCTTT.

CDR3 protein: CASSLYRGFRDYGYTF. CDR3 DNA: TGTGCCAGCAGCTTATATAGGGGGTTTAGGGACTATGGCTACACCTTC. The chain uses TRBV5-6 and TRBJ1-2, with D tentatively TRBD1 (6 bases). CDR3 length equals 16 residues. Per the germline V gene, CDR1 is SGHDT and CDR2 is YYEEEE. Deletions cut 2 bases from V and 3 bases from J, with 17 bases between.

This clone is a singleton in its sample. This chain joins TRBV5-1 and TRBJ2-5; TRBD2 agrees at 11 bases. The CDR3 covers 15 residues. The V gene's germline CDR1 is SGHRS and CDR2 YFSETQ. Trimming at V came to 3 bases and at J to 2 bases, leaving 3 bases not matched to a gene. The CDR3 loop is CASSSTSGEQETQYF. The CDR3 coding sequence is TGCGCCAGCAGCTCGACTAGCGGGGAACAAGAGACCCAGTACTTC.

This CDR3 reads CASSLTGSGGDTQYF. DNA of the CDR3: TGTGCCAGCAGCTTAACGGGGAGCGGTGGAGATACGCAGTATTTT. The chain recombines TRBV7-3 with TRBJ2-3, with a weak D call TRBD2 (5 bases). Germline-derived CDR1 and CDR2 are SGHTA and FQGTGA. The CDR3 consists of 15 residues. Trimming cost V 0 bases and J 5 bases, with 12 bases left between them.

The CDR3 sequence is CASSPGAGTGELFF. Written as DNA, the CDR3 is TGTGCCAGCAGCCCTGGGGCGGGGACCGGGGAGCTGTTTTTT. This chain joins TRBV7-3 and TRBJ2-2; D might be TRBD2 (6 bases). This CDR3 is built from 14 residues. V gave up 5 bases and J gave up 5 bases, with 12 bases separating them. Germline CDR1 SGHTA, CDR2 FQGTGA.

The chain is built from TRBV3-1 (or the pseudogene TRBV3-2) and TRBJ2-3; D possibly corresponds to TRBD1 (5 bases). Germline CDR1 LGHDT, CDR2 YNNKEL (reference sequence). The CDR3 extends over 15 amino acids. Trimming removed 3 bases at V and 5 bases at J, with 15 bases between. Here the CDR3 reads CASSHRVGLGDTQYF. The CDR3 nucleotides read TGTGCCAGCAGCCACAGGGTTGGTTTAGGAGATACGCAGTATTTT.

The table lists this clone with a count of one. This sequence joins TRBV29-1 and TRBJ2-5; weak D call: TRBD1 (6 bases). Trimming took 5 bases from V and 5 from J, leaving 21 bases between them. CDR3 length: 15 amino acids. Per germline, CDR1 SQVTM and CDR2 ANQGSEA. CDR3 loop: CSVKFRDTPRETQYF. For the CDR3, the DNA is TGCAGCGTTAAGTTTCGGGACACCCCCCGGGAGACCCAGTACTTC.

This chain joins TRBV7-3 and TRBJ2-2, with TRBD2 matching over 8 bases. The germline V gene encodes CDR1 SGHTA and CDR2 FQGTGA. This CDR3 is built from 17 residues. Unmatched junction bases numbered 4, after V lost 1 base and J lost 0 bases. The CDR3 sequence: CASSLMAGGPNTGELFF. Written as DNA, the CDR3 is TGTGCCAGCAGCTTAATGGCGGGAGGACCGAACACCGGGGAGCTGTTTTTT.

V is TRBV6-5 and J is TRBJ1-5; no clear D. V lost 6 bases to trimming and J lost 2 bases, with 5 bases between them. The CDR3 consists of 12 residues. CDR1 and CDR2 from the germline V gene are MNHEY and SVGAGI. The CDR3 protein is CASSEGNQPQHF. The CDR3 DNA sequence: TGTGCCAGCAGCGAGGGCAATCAGCCCCAGCATTTT.

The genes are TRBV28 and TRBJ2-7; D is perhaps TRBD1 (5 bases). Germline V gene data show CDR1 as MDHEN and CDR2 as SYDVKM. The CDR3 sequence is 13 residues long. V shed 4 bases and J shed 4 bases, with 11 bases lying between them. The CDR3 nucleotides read TGTGCCAGCAGTTACTCCAGGGTGTACGAGCAGTACTTC. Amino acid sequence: CASSYSRVYEQYF.